This T cell receptor beta chain comes out of a study of T cell responses to AZD1222 COVID-19 vaccine. As for the study in general: Samples with a second dose at about 4 or about 12 weeks were pooled together. Study-level findings and limits: Regions 160-218 and 743-854 held dominance among vaccine-associated CD4 TCRs, which spanned spike.

In regard to this clone: Its matching antigen is unknown.

The assay was immunoSEQ multiplex PCR, and TCRdb's table has in-frame clones only and misses some. The sample yields some 150,000 clones, 93% seen once. V was cut by 6 bases and J by 3 bases, with 12 bases left in between. The germline V gene has CDR1 LGHDT and CDR2 YNNKEL (reference sequence). This CDR3 comprises 14 residues. The chain has TRBV3-1 (or the pseudogene TRBV3-2) and TRBJ1-5; maybe TRBD1 (5 bases). Sequencing was performed on peripheral blood, taken on day 0 of AZD1222 vaccination. The sequence derives from an adult in good health. In DNA, the CDR3 is TGTGCCAGCAGTCCAGGGAACGACAATCAGCCCCAGCATTTT. Encoded protein: CASSPGNDNQPQHF.